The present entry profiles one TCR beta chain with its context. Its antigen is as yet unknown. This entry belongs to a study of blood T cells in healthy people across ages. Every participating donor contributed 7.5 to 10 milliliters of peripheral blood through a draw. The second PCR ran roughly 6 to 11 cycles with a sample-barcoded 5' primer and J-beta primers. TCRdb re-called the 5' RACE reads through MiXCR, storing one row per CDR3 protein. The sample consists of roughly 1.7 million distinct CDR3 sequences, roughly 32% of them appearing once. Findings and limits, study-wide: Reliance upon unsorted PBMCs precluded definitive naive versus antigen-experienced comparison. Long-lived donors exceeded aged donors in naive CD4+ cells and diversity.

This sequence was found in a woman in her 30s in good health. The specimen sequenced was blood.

The CDR3 DNA is TGTGCCAGCACCCCCTCGACGGGAGGGTATGAGCAGTTCTTC. Its protein product is CASTPSTGGYEQFF. The rearrangement links TRBV3-1 to TRBJ2-1; the match to TRBD2 covers 8 bases. The CDR3 totals 14 residues. CDR1 LGHDT and CDR2 YNNKEL come from the germline V gene (reference sequence). V lost 7 bases, J lost 8 bases, and 10 bases stayed unmatched.